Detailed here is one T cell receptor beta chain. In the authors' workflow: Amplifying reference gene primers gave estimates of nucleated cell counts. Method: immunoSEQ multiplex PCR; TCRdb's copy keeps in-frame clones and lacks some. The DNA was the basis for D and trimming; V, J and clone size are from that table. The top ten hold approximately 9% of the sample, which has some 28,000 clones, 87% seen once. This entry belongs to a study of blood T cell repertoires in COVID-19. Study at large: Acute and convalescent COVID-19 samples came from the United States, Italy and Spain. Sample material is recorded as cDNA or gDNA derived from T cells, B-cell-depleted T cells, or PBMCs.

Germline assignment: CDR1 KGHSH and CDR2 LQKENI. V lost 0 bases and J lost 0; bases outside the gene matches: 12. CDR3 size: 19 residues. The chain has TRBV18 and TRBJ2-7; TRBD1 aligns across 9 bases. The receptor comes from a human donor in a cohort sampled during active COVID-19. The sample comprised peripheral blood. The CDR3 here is CASSPPDLEQGANSYEQYF. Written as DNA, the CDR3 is TGTGCCAGCTCACCACCCGACTTGGAACAGGGGGCGAACTCCTACGAGCAGTACTTC.